This T cell receptor beta chain was recovered during a study of blood T cells in healthy people across ages. Isolation per sample recovered at least 6 million PBMCs. The authors ran a second PCR of about 7 to 11 cycles using a sample-barcoded 5' primer and a J-beta primer mix. One entry per CDR3 protein, called by TCRdb with MiXCR from the 5' RACE reads. Here the sample spans fewer than 900,000 distinct CDR3 sequences, about 40% being singletons. This clonotype was observed a single time. The antigen is not known. This may be a read error, as it is one base from a much larger clone. Findings and caveats of the study: With unsorted PBMCs, a conclusive comparison of naive versus antigen-experienced cells was not possible. Observed TCR beta diversity showed a strong correlation with the percentage of naive T cells as measured by flow cytometry. Roughly linear age-related decline in beta diversity appeared, significant by age about 37.

Losses at the gene ends were 5 bases for V and 10 bases for J; bases not matched to a gene: 13. Germline-derived CDR1 and CDR2 are SQVTM and ANQGSEA. This CDR3 is built from 14 residues. The specimen was blood. The TCR comes from a woman aged 55-69 years in good health. This chain connects TRBV29-1 to TRBJ2-1, with 8 bases lining up with TRBD1. CDR3 sequence: CSVRDRGASYEQFF. The CDR3 nucleotides read TGCAGCGTTCGTGACAGGGGTGCGTCCTACGAGCAGTTCTTC.